The 20 T cell receptor beta chains presented below share a single source sample, sequenced in a study of shared clonotypes between healthy human individuals. Data came from immunoSEQ multiplex PCR; TCRdb stores just in-frame clones and leaves some out. The sample has about 2.4 million clones; 90% to 95% are singletons. Sequenced input: naive CD4+ T cells from PBMCs. The sample's subset: CD45RA+ positively selected. The origin of the receptors is a man aged 18 to 29 in good health. Some clones in this sample may be carry-over from other donors' samples.

This clone was seen only once. CDR3 sequence: CASRSGRTYNEQFF. The CDR3 DNA follows: TGTGCCAGTCGTAGCGGGAGGACCTACAATGAGCAGTTCTTC. The gene calls are TRBV28 and TRBJ2-1; 10 bases map to TRBD2. Trimming took 9 bases from V and 2 from J; bases not matched to a gene: 4. Germline lookup yields CDR1 MDHEN and CDR2 SYDVKM. The CDR3 runs 14 residues. The complete variable domain, with remaining parts taken from reference TRBV28 and TRBJ2-1, reads DVKVTQSSRYLVKRTGEKVFLECVQDMDHENMFWYRQDPGLGLRLIYFSYDVKMKEKGDIPEGYSVSREKKERFSLILESASTNQTSMYLCASRSGRTYNEQFFGPGTRLTVL.

The rearrangement links TRBV6-1 to TRBJ2-5; D is perhaps TRBD2 (5 bases). CDR3 length equals 15 residues. V was cut by 0 bases and J by 2 bases, with 10 bases left in between. The V gene's germline CDR1 is MNHNS and CDR2 SASEGT. This chain's CDR3 is CASSEARAVQETQYF. The CDR3 DNA reads TGTGCCAGCAGTGAAGCGCGGGCAGTGCAAGAGACCCAGTACTTC.

The genes are TRBV29-1 and TRBJ2-7, with 7 bases fitting TRBD1. CDR3 length: 14 amino acids. Germline-derived CDR1 and CDR2 are SQVTM and ANQGSEA. V lost 1 base, J lost 3 bases, and 6 bases stayed unmatched. As DNA, the CDR3 is TGCAGCGTTGAAGCCAAAGGGGGCCGCTACGAGCAGTACTTC. Amino acid sequence: CSVEAKGGRYEQYF.

The chain employs TRBV28 and TRBJ2-1; TRBD2 aligns across 14 bases. Unmatched junction bases numbered 3, after V lost 2 bases and J lost 9 bases. The CDR3 loop spans 15 amino acids. Germline values: CDR1 MDHEN, CDR2 SYDVKM. The CDR3 DNA follows: TGTGCCAGCAGTTTACCGGGACTAGCGGGAGTTGAGCAGTTCTTC. Translating gives CASSLPGLAGVEQFF.

This chain uses TRBV6-6 with TRBJ1-5, with D perhaps matching TRBD1 (5 bases). Germline V gene data show CDR1 as MNHNY and CDR2 as SVGAGI (reference sequence). The CDR3 is made up of 15 amino acids. Trimming stripped 10 bases from V and 3 bases from J, with 19 bases between. The CDR3 DNA reads TGTGCCACGAAGGGGTGGGGAGAAATCAATCAGCCCCAGCATTTT. This gives the protein CATKGWGEINQPQHF.

The J gene is TRBJ1-4, the V gene TRBV6-1; D remains ambiguous. CDR1 is MNHNS, CDR2 SASEGT, per germline. CDR3 size: 17 residues. Trimming stripped 1 base from V and 0 bases from J, with 12 bases between. The CDR3 nucleotides read TGTGCCAGCAGTGAAGGAGCTAGCCTAGCAACTAATGAAAAACTGTTTTTT. It codes for CASSEGASLATNEKLFF.

V is TRBV27 and J is TRBJ2-7, with D maybe TRBD1 (6 bases). The CDR3 totals 14 residues. CDR1 and CDR2 (germline): MNHEY, SMNVEV (reference sequence). V lost 6 bases and J lost 3, with 15 bases in between. For the CDR3, the DNA is TGTGCCAGCAGAGTAGACAGGTCCTTCTACGAGCAGTACTTC. Translating it yields CASRVDRSFYEQYF.

V gene TRBV10-2 combines with J gene TRBJ2-3; the D is unclear. Germline CDR1 reads WSHSY; CDR2 reads SAAADI. There are 14 residues in the CDR3. V lost 7 bases and J lost 0, with 11 bases in between. CDR3 amino acids: CASTITASTDTQYF. The CDR3 nucleotides are TGCGCCAGCACCATTACGGCTAGCACAGATACGCAGTATTTT.

This chain links TRBV30 with TRBJ2-1; possible D gene TRBD2, 5 bases. The CDR3 extends over 11 amino acids. Germline lookup yields CDR1 GTSNPN and CDR2 SVGIG (reference sequence). V was cut by 5 bases and J by 8 bases, with 10 bases left in between. The CDR3, as DNA: TGTGCCTGGGGGGTGGGAGATGAGCAGTTCTTC. Residues: CAWGVGDEQFF.

The table lists this clone with a few counts. The chain joins TRBV2 to TRBJ2-3, with 8 bases identical to TRBD2. This CDR3 comprises 14 residues. V was clipped by 7 bases and J by 2 bases; unmatched bases: 5. Germline V CDR1 and CDR2: SNHLY, FYNNEI. The CDR3 sequence is CASTIAGFTDTQYF. The CDR3 DNA reads as TGTGCCAGCACGATAGCGGGGTTCACAGATACGCAGTATTTT.

The gene calls are TRBV18 and TRBJ2-5, with unresolved D. Trimming stripped 3 bases from V and 1 base from J, with 9 bases between. The germline gives CDR1 KGHSH, CDR2 LQKENI. CDR3 length: 14 amino acids. CDR3: CASSPLSLQETQYF. The DNA of the CDR3 is TGTGCCAGCTCACCCCTCTCCCTCCAAGAGACCCAGTACTTC.

The rearrangement joins TRBV5-6 to TRBJ2-5; D is undetermined. This CDR3 has 12 amino acids. CDR1 is SGHDT and CDR2 is YYEEEE in the germline V gene. Trimming cost V 1 base and J 5 bases, with 6 bases left between them. The CDR3: CASSLQLETQYF. Here the CDR3 DNA reads TGTGCCAGCAGCTTGCAATTGGAGACCCAGTACTTC.

The rearrangement joins TRBV6-6 to TRBJ1-2; the D gene is possibly TRBD1 (5 bases). The CDR3 has 14 amino acids. Germline V gives CDR1 MNHNY, CDR2 SVGAGI (reference sequence). V was pared by 0 bases and J by 6 bases, with 11 bases between. CDR3 in amino acids: CASSYSGGVDGYTF. The CDR3 DNA is TGTGCCAGCAGTTACTCGGGGGGGGTAGATGGCTACACCTTC.

V is TRBV27 and J is TRBJ1-2; no clear D gene. Germline-derived CDR1 and CDR2 are MNHEY and SMNVEV (reference sequence). Trimming cost V 5 bases and J 3 bases, with 10 bases left between them. This CDR3 spans 13 amino acids. This CDR3 reads CASSPWMDYGYTF. The CDR3, as DNA: TGTGCCAGCAGTCCATGGATGGACTATGGCTACACCTTC.

The genes are TRBV6-7 and TRBJ1-2; 7 bases line up with TRBD1. TRBV6-7 is sorted into the ORF group, with uncertain function. V trimming: 0 bases; J trimming: 5 bases; junction bases outside the gene matches: 9. The CDR3 consists of 16 residues. The CDR3: CASSYSPETGLYGYTF. CDR3 DNA sequence: TGTGCCAGCAGTTACTCCCCCGAGACAGGGTTATATGGCTACACCTTC.

This clone has only one observation. The V call is TRBV9, the J call TRBJ2-3, with no clear D. The V and J ends lost 3 bases and 0 bases respectively, with 11 bases between them. This CDR3 comprises 15 residues. Germline V gene sequence: CDR1 SGDLS, CDR2 YYNGEE. The CDR3 sequence: CASSASGGSTDTQYF. The CDR3 coding sequence is TGTGCCAGCAGCGCTTCGGGCGGTAGCACAGATACGCAGTATTTT.

About this clone itself: Other DNA sequences from this sample encode an identical CDR3 as well. The chain uses TRBV5-4 and TRBJ2-3, with D uncertain. The CDR3 totals 14 residues. CDR1 and CDR2 from the germline V gene are SGHNT and YYREEE (reference sequence). V gave up 0 bases and J gave up 1 base, with 6 bases separating them. The DNA of the CDR3 is TGTGCCAGCAGCTTGGCTCAGGGCACAGATACGCAGTATTTT. Its translation is CASSLAQGTDTQYF.

This chain links TRBV27 with TRBJ2-7; D uncertain. Deletions cut 5 bases from V and 12 bases from J, with 20 bases between. CDR1 MNHEY and CDR2 SMNVEV come from the germline V gene (reference sequence). The CDR3 extends over 13 amino acids. The CDR3, as DNA: TGTGCCAGCAGTGTACGCGACACCCCCGTAGCGTACTTC. This translates into CASSVRDTPVAYF.

A single count supports this clone. The rearrangement joins TRBV28 to TRBJ2-5; D is perhaps TRBD1 (5 bases). The CDR3 is 12 residues long. Trimming cost V 11 bases and J 1 base, with 11 bases left between them. CDR1 MDHEN and CDR2 SYDVKM come from the germline V gene. CDR3 sequence: CAHQRGQETQYF. DNA for the CDR3: TGTGCCCATCAAAGGGGCCAAGAGACCCAGTACTTC.

This rearrangement joins TRBV6-5 to TRBJ1-6, with D hard to call. V was cut by 0 bases and J by 7 bases, with 4 bases left in between. The CDR3 covers 13 residues. Germline values: CDR1 MNHEY, CDR2 SVGAGI. The CDR3 region has the DNA TGTGCCAGCAGTTACTCCGCCAATTCACCCCTCCACTTT. Translating gives CASSYSANSPLHF.